A selection of T cell receptor beta chains follows, all from one sample in a study of Ad26.COV2.S vaccination and SARS-CoV-2 variants. Generated by immunoSEQ multiplex PCR, the TCRdb table keeps only in-frame clones and is missing some. Here the sample spans 350,000 to 500,000 clones, roughly nine tenths being singletons. Specimen: peripheral blood, collected in a trial of Ad26.COV2.S vaccine versus placebo. Receptors were obtained from a person between 18 and 65 years old who received the Ad26.COV2.S COVID-19 vaccine or a placebo. Each CDR3 is given with its conserved first and last residue.

CASSARRQGAGYTF TRBV9 14
CASSILGGRGYTF TRBV19 13
CASSLAGEATQYF TRBV5-1 13
CASSHGYSNQPQHF TRBV4-2 14
CASSQDSLAGGSTDTQYF TRBV3-1/TRBV3-2 18
CASSLPGGTGNTIYF TRBV7-2 15
CASSYNRDTEAFF TRBV2 13
CASSRGAGTDTQYF TRBV6-2/TRBV6-3 14
CAISLNRDVFNSPLHF TRBV10-3 16
CASSHARYSSYNSPLHF TRBV19 17
CASSYSPLPINGELFF TRBV6-5 16
CASSPKTGYYQETQYF TRBV3-1/TRBV3-2 16
CASSQDPGGGSQHF TRBV4-1 14
CASRTGVGYSPLHF TRBV5-1 14
CASSLGNGELFF TRBV5-1 12
CARGGGRNSPLHF TRBV2 13
CASSLLGAGDTEAFF TRBV28 15
CASSGTSGRGNEQFF TRBV2 15
CASRPPRARDNQPQHF TRBV28 16
CASTILASGEEQFF TRBV5-6 14
CASSLSPGGAYNEQFF TRBV13 16
CASSPGQGSFGYTF TRBV11-2 14
CASSVERRGGTVTQYF TRBV9 16
CASSPLAPYGYTF TRBV12-3/TRBV12-4 13
CATSPGTSAETQYF TRBV15 14
CASSLIQPTSYNEQFF TRBV5-1 16
CASSPQGLGTDTQYF TRBV18 15
CASSEEVLRSSYEQYF TRBV7-2 16
CASSPGTSGRVSTDTQYF TRBV5-4 18
CASSEGNRANEQFF TRBV6-1 14
CASSPDTTPRSYGYTF TRBV5-1 16
CASSVSGVEEKLFF TRBV9 14
CASSLGGSHQETQYF TRBV7-2 15
CASSQLTDSYNEQFF TRBV4-3 15
CASRVDPDQPQHF TRBV5-1 13
CASSPRENEQFF TRBV18 12
CASTLGPGTTSPLHF TRBV13 15
CASRPPGQGREKLFF TRBV19 15
CASSPGDRVSYNEQFF TRBV5-1 16
CATSRAKESPDYGYTF TRBV15 16
CASRLTGGSLWYGYTF TRBV11-2 16
CASSSDRRTPNTEAFF TRBV7-3 16
CATSERDSNQPQHF TRBV24-1 14
CASSNPGTSGSHPSYNEQFF TRBV18 20
CASSLEGMDEKLFF TRBV5-1 14
CASSQGVLSYNEQFF TRBV4-3 15
CASSQEGGAAPITNEKLFF TRBV4-2 19
CASSFRVPGDTIYF TRBV7-9 14
CASSLRSKLMGGNQPQHF TRBV28 18
CASSKVNSPASNYGYTF TRBV21-1 17
CASSPWLADNTGELFF TRBV3-1/TRBV3-2 16
CASSLSFRGLNSPLHF TRBV27 16
CASSLEGQGNSPLHF TRBV5-1 15
CASSLRAGSYNEQFF TRBV27 15
CASSLSGVLYNEQFF TRBV19 15
CASRPPSRLAGYPYEQYF TRBV28 18
CASSLGQGQVGEAFF TRBV5-1 15
CASSSGLAGTGELFF TRBV7-3 15
CASSLGLRGPLSYEQYF TRBV7-9 17